The 11 T cell receptor beta chains given below trace back to one sample, sequenced in a study of T cell responses to AZD1222 COVID-19 vaccine. Some clones are missing from TCRdb's copy, which holds only in-frame ones; the method was immunoSEQ multiplex PCR. The data show about 100,000 clones, with 90% seen just once and under 1.5% held by the top ten. Source: peripheral blood, taken on day 0 of AZD1222 vaccination. The origin of the receptors is an adult in good health.

The chain recombines TRBV5-1 with TRBJ1-1, with D tentatively TRBD1 (6 bases). Trimming left V 1 base short and J 7 bases short, with 11 bases between. The CDR3 covers 13 residues. The germline gives CDR1 SGHRS, CDR2 YFSETQ. The CDR3 nucleotides read TGCGCCAGCAGCTTGAGGGGACACGATGAAGCTTTCTTT. It specifies CASSLRGHDEAFF.

V gene TRBV4-1 combines with J gene TRBJ1-2; TRBD1 agrees at 8 bases. The CDR3 has 19 residues. Germline trimming cut 1 base from V and 6 bases from J; bases unmatched to any gene: 19. CDR1 and CDR2 (germline): MGHRA, YSYEKL. CDR3 protein: CASSQVPMSLQGDEDGYTF. The DNA for the CDR3 is TGCGCCAGCAGCCAAGTTCCTATGAGTTTACAGGGGGACGAAGATGGCTACACCTTC.

This rearrangement joins TRBV11-2 to TRBJ2-7, with no clear D. Germline V gene data show CDR1 as SGHAT and CDR2 as FQNNGV. V was shortened by 1 base and J by 3 bases, with 10 bases between the two germline ends. CDR3 length equals 14 residues. This CDR3 is CASSLAGNRYEQYF. CDR3 bases: TGTGCCAGCAGCTTAGCGGGCAACCGCTACGAGCAGTACTTC.

The rearrangement joins TRBV28 to TRBJ1-5; D not resolved. Trimming removed 2 bases at V and 4 bases at J, with 9 bases between. Germline lookup yields CDR1 MDHEN and CDR2 SYDVKM. The CDR3 consists of 14 residues. The CDR3 sequence is CASSLSLRNQPQHF. CDR3 nucleotides: TGTGCCAGCAGTTTAAGTCTAAGGAATCAGCCCCAGCATTTT.

The chain is built from TRBV19 and TRBJ2-5; maybe TRBD2 (6 bases). V gave up 4 bases and J gave up 0 bases, with 6 bases separating them. The germline gives CDR1 LNHDA, CDR2 SQIVND (reference sequence). This CDR3 region has 13 residues. For the CDR3, the DNA is TGTGCCAGTAGTAGGGGGGACCAAGAGACCCAGTACTTC. Its protein product is CASSRGDQETQYF.

Notes on this clone: Within the sample, other DNA sequences also encode this same CDR3. The rearrangement joins TRBV5-4 to TRBJ2-2; a possible D gene is TRBD1 (6 bases). V lost 1 base to trimming and J lost 5 bases, with 15 bases between them. This CDR3 region has 16 residues. CDR1 is SGHNT and CDR2 is YYREEE in the germline V gene (reference sequence). In DNA, the CDR3 is TGTGCCAGCAGCTTGTTTTTGGGGGCGGAAACCGGGGAGCTGTTTTTT. It codes for CASSLFLGAETGELFF.

The rearrangement joins TRBV5-1 to TRBJ2-7; perhaps TRBD1 as D (5 bases). The CDR3 is made up of 14 amino acids. CDR1 and CDR2 from the germline V gene are SGHRS and YFSETQ. V dropped 4 bases and J dropped 6 bases, with 17 bases sitting between them. Here the CDR3 reads CASSADTEEIEQYF. In DNA, the CDR3 is TGCGCCAGCAGCGCGGACACCGAGGAGATCGAGCAGTACTTC.

The V gene is TRBV7-9, the J gene TRBJ1-4; 9 positions agree with TRBD1. CDR1 is SEHNR and CDR2 is FQNEAQ in the germline V gene (reference sequence). V trimming: 3 bases; J trimming: 6 bases; junction bases outside the gene matches: 2. The length of the CDR3 is 14 residues. The CDR3 sequence: CASSLGQGDEKLFF. The CDR3 region has the DNA TGTGCCAGCAGCTTGGGACAGGGAGATGAAAAACTGTTTTTT.

The V call is TRBV21-1, the J call TRBJ1-6. TRBV21-1 is shown as a pseudogene. The CDR3 is made up of 16 amino acids. Here the CDR3 reads CASSVHIATHNSPLHF. The CDR3 DNA reads as TGTGCCAGCAGCGTGCACATAGCTACACATAATTCACCCCTCCACTTT.

This chain links TRBV28 with TRBJ1-1, with D hard to call. Looked up from germline, CDR1 is MDHEN and CDR2 is SYDVKM. The CDR3 is 14 amino acids. V lost 3 bases and J 3 bases, leaving 11 bases between the germline ends. The CDR3 region has the DNA TGTGCCAGCAGTTTGATTGGTCGGGACACTGAAGCTTTCTTT. Amino acids: CASSLIGRDTEAFF. Complete variable domain (other parts from reference TRBV28 and TRBJ1-1): DVKVTQSSRYLVKRTGEKVFLECVQDMDHENMFWYRQDPGLGLRLIYFSYDVKMKEKGDIPEGYSVSREKKERFSLILESASTNQTSMYLCASSLIGRDTEAFFGQGTRLTVV.

The V and J genes are TRBV18 and TRBJ1-4; no definite D call. Germline V gene lookup returns CDR1 KGHSH and CDR2 LQKENI. The ends were cut back, 1 base at V and 12 bases at J, with 12 bases in the middle. This CDR3 comprises 13 residues. The CDR3 DNA is TGTGCCAGCTCACCACGGCAGAAAGGCCAACTGTTTTTT. It translates to CASSPRQKGQLFF.